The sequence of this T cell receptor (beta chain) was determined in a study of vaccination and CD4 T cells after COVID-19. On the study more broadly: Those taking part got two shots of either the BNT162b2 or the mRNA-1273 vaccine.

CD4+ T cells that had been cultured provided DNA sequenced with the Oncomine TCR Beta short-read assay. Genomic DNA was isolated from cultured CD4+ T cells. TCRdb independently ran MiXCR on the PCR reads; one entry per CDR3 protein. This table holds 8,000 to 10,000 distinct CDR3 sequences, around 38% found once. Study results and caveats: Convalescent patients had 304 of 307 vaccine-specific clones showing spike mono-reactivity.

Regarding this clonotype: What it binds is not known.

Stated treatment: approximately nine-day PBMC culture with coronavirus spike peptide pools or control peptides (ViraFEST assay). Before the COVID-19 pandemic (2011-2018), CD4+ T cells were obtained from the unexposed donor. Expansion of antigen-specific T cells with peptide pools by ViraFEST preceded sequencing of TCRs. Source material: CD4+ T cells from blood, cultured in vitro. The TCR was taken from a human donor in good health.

The CDR3 reads CASSYDRVYGYTF. DNA of the CDR3: TGTGCCAGCAGTTACGACAGGGTCTATGGCTACACCTTC. J is TRBJ1-2 and V is TRBV6-5; TRBD1 matches 7 bases. The CDR3 has 13 amino acids. The germline CDR1 and CDR2 sequences are MNHEY and SVGAGI. The V and J ends lost 2 bases and 4 bases, in that order; junction bases with no gene match: 1.